Below, 8 T cell receptor beta chains from the same sample are listed, as sequenced in a study of shared clonotypes between healthy human individuals (dated by TCRdb to 2020 to 2021). The method was the immunoSEQ multiplex PCR assay. As stored in TCRdb, this immuneACCESS dataset retains in-frame rearrangements with V and J assigned. A fraction of the clones does not appear; measured against another copy, unresolved V genes explain less than half of the discrepancy, and the remainder lacks a known reason. A total of around 1,100,000 clones appear in this sample, 60% to 80% of them only once. 0.85% to 1% of the sample is taken by the ten largest. Sequenced sample: memory CD4+ T cells from PBMCs. Per the publication, the cell subset or site label means: CD45RA-negative fraction. The receptors come from a man between 18 and 29 years old in good health. Some clones in this sample may be carry-over from other donors' samples.

The genes are TRBV29-1 and TRBJ2-5; TRBD1 might be the D (6 bases). The ends were cut back, 3 bases at V and 2 bases at J, with 10 bases in the middle. CDR3 length equals 13 residues. Germline assignment: CDR1 SQVTM and CDR2 ANQGSEA. CDR3 in amino acids: CSVERTAQETQYF. In DNA, the CDR3 is TGCAGCGTTGAGAGGACAGCACAAGAGACCCAGTACTTC.

The chain is built from TRBV4-2 and TRBJ2-7, with 8 positions matching TRBD2. V was pared by 1 base and J by 2 bases, with 7 bases of the junction left unmatched. Germline V gives CDR1 LGHNA, CDR2 YNFKEQ. The CDR3 has 16 amino acids. The CDR3, as DNA: TGTGCCAGCAGCCAAGTATCCCTAGCGGGCACCTACGAGCAGTACTTC. It yields the protein CASSQVSLAGTYEQYF.

The chain joins TRBV7-9 to TRBJ2-7; tentative D call: TRBD1 (6 bases). The CDR3 covers 16 residues. Trimming shortened V by 5 bases and J by 5 bases, and 22 bases separated the two germline ends. CDR1 is SEHNR and CDR2 is FQNEAQ in the germline V gene (reference sequence). DNA of the CDR3: TGTGCCAGCAGCCCCGTCCGTGGGGGCATGGGCGACGAGCAGTACTTC. It yields the protein CASSPVRGGMGDEQYF.

At least ten counts were recorded for this clone. The chain links TRBV5-4 to TRBJ2-7, with 8 nucleotides matching TRBD2. The J segment lost 6 bases and the V segment lost 0 bases, leaving 5 bases of the junction unmatched. The CDR3 is made up of 14 amino acids. Germline loops: CDR1 SGHNT, CDR2 YYREEE (reference sequence). In DNA, the CDR3 is TGTGCCAGCAGCTTGGCGGGAGGGCTGGGCGAGCAGTACTTC. This encodes CASSLAGGLGEQYF.

The chain has TRBV27 and TRBJ2-7, with TRBD2 identical over 10 bases. CDR1 and CDR2 (germline): MNHEY, SMNVEV (reference sequence). J lost 4 bases, V lost 5 bases, and 5 bases had no gene match. The CDR3 consists of 14 residues. The CDR3 DNA reads TGTGCCAGCAGTAAGCAGCGGGAGGGATACGAGCAGTACTTC. Its translation is CASSKQREGYEQYF.

CDR3 loop: CASSQAVYNEQFF. The CDR3 DNA follows: TGTGCCAGCAGCCAAGCGGTCTACAATGAGCAGTTCTTC. The genes are TRBV11-3 and TRBJ2-1; maybe TRBD2 (5 bases). Germline V CDR1 and CDR2: SGHNT, YENEEA. Deletions cut 5 bases from V and 3 bases from J, with 8 bases between. The CDR3 loop spans 13 amino acids.

The chain uses TRBV4-1 and TRBJ1-2; D is unclear. Per germline, CDR1 MGHRA and CDR2 YSYEKL. The CDR3 length is 16 residues. The V and J ends lost 4 bases and 8 bases respectively, with 23 bases between them. CDR3 DNA: TGCGCCAGCAGCCGCATCCCGGGCCTCGGAGGGTTAGGCTACACCTTC. It encodes CASSRIPGLGGLGYTF.

The CDR3 DNA follows: TGTGCCAGCAGCCGGGACAGGACGGAGGAGCAGTACTTC. Its protein product is CASSRDRTEEQYF. The chain recombines TRBV6-6 with TRBJ2-7, with TRBD1 identical over 8 bases. CDR1 and CDR2 (germline): MNHNY, SVGAGI (reference sequence). Trimming at V came to 6 bases and at J to 7 bases, leaving 8 bases not matched to a gene. This CDR3 is 13 amino acids long.